This paragraph reports one TCR beta chain. CDR3 length equals 11 residues. Deletions cut 6 bases from V and 9 bases from J, with 9 bases between. Germline loops: CDR1 SNHLY, CDR2 FYNNEI. The data were obtained in a study of blood T cell repertoires in COVID-19. In the authors' methods: Reference gene primers were amplified, and this amplification served to estimate nucleated cell counts. Profiled with immunoSEQ multiplex PCR; TCRdb holds only in-frame clones, not every one. V and J calls plus clone size are reproduced from that table; the DNA served to infer D and trimming. The data show hundreds of thousands of clones, about 80% seen once.

V usage is TRBV2 and J usage is TRBJ2-1, with no clear D. Source material: peripheral blood. The clonotype comes from an elderly woman with acute or convalescent COVID-19. In DNA form, the CDR3 reads TGTGCCAGCAGGGGTACAGTTGAGCAGTTCTTC. It encodes CASRGTVEQFF.